Below, 27 T cell receptor beta chains from the same sample are listed, as sequenced in a study of neurological immune-mediated disorders. TCRdb reprocessed the 5' RACE reads via MiXCR and lists one record per CDR3 protein. Of fewer than 20,000 distinct CDR3 sequences in the sample, 8.5% to 10% are singletons; the top ten hold roughly 45%. Sequencing was performed on CD8+ T cells from blood. These receptors were obtained from a man between 50 and 59 years old in good health.

This clonotype was counted ten times or more. V and J are TRBV27 and TRBJ1-5, with 8 bases matching TRBD1. V lost 1 base and J lost 2; bases outside the gene matches: 1. This CDR3 contains 15 residues. Looked up from germline, CDR1 is MNHEY and CDR2 is SMNVEV (reference sequence). DNA of the CDR3: TGTGCCAGCAGTTTATTGGGACAGGGCAATCAGCCCCAGCATTTT. This gives the protein CASSLLGQGNQPQHF.

V is TRBV20-1 and J is TRBJ1-2; 10 nucleotides match TRBD1. V dropped 5 bases and J dropped 7; count of bases not matched to a gene: 13. The CDR3 totals 15 residues. CDR1 and CDR2 from the germline V gene are DFQATT and SNEGSKA (reference sequence). CDR3: CSAVQDRGIISGYTF. The CDR3 DNA reads as TGCAGTGCTGTACAGGACAGGGGGATTATTAGTGGCTACACCTTC.

This clonotype was seen repeatedly, ten times or more. This chain uses TRBV4-3 with TRBJ2-3; TRBD2 matches 8 bases. The junction had 5 bases not matched to a gene; V was cut back by 0 bases and J by 0 bases. This CDR3 contains 17 residues. CDR1 LGHNA and CDR2 YSLEER come from the germline V gene. The CDR3 region is CASSQDLERESTDTQYF. The CDR3 coding sequence is TGCGCCAGCAGCCAAGATCTGGAGCGGGAGAGCACAGATACGCAGTATTTT.

The rearrangement joins TRBV4-1 to TRBJ2-1; D not certain. The CDR3 has 16 residues. Germline lookup yields CDR1 MGHRA and CDR2 YSYEKL. The V and J ends lost 0 bases and 0 bases respectively, with 9 bases between them. CDR3: CASSQETSSSYNEQFF. CDR3 in DNA: TGCGCCAGCAGCCAAGAAACGAGCAGCTCCTACAATGAGCAGTTCTTC.

This chain connects TRBV5-5 to TRBJ2-1; D gene unclear. V lost 2 bases, J lost 6 bases, and 6 bases lay in between. Germline lookup yields CDR1 SGHKS and CDR2 YYEKEE (reference sequence). The CDR3 extends over 12 amino acids. This chain's CDR3 is CASSFPRNEQFF. CDR3 nucleotides: TGTGCCAGCAGCTTCCCGCGCAATGAGCAGTTCTTC.

This clonotype was seen ten or more times. The chain recombines TRBV3-1 with TRBJ2-7; TRBD1 might be the D (5 bases). The V end was cut by 5 bases, the J end by 6 bases, with 20 bases between. The CDR3 sequence is 15 residues long. Germline loops: CDR1 LGHDT, CDR2 YNNKEL (reference sequence). The CDR3 region is CASSSGRQGLSEQYF. The CDR3 coding sequence is TGTGCCAGCAGCTCAGGCCGCCAGGGCCTCTCCGAGCAGTACTTC.

This clonotype was detected ten times or more. This CDR3 reads CASSLTDPDGYTF. CDR3 nucleotide sequence: TGCGCCAGCAGCTTGACCGATCCGGATGGCTACACCTTC. The chain links TRBV5-1 to TRBJ1-2; D not resolved. Trimming left V 1 base short and J 6 bases short, with 10 bases between. The CDR3 is 13 amino acids. Germline loops: CDR1 SGHRS, CDR2 YFSETQ.

The chain carries TRBV21-1 and TRBJ2-7; the table assigns TRBD1, which was not confirmed against the DNA. TRBV21-1 is flagged as a pseudogene. The CDR3 runs 16 residues. Here the CDR3 reads CASSKDRTAVDYEQYF. CDR3 bases: TGTGCCAGCAGCAAAGATCGGACAGCTGTCGACTACGAGCAGTACTTC.

This clonotype counts as medium-sized (0.01 to 0.1%). V usage is TRBV3-1 and J usage is TRBJ2-1; tentatively, D is TRBD2 (6 bases). CDR1 and CDR2 from the germline V gene are LGHDT and YNNKEL (reference sequence). This CDR3 is 15 amino acids long. V dropped 4 bases and J dropped 0 bases, with 10 bases sitting between them. In DNA form, the CDR3 reads TGTGCCAGCAGCCCCCTCGGGGGCTCCTACAATGAGCAGTTCTTC. It is translated as CASSPLGGSYNEQFF.

This clonotype was found many times. The chain combines TRBV7-2 with TRBJ2-7; D is tentatively TRBD1 or TRBD2 (5 bases each). From germline, CDR1 is SGHTA and CDR2 FQGNSA. This CDR3 is built from 14 residues. V lost 5 bases to trimming and J lost 4 bases, with 15 bases between them. The CDR3 loop reads CASSPSVGDYEQYF. The CDR3 coding sequence is TGTGCCAGCAGCCCATCAGTGGGGGATTACGAGCAGTACTTC.

At least ten counts were recorded for this clonotype. The chain recombines TRBV29-1 with TRBJ2-2; 12 bases align to TRBD2. J gave up 6 bases and V 7 bases, and 6 bases lay outside the gene matches. Germline CDR1 is SQVTM and CDR2 is ANQGSEA. This CDR3 is built from 14 residues. The CDR3 DNA reads as TGCAGCGGACGGACTAGCGGGACCGCCGGGGAGCTGTTTTTT. Its protein is CSGRTSGTAGELFF.

The sample holds many counts of this clonotype. The V and J genes are TRBV21-1 and TRBJ2-1; the table's D call of TRBD2 was not tested on the DNA. TRBV21-1 corresponds to a pseudogene. The CDR3 consists of 17 residues. This CDR3 is CASTTRRRGDVENEQFF. CDR3 coding DNA: TGTGCCAGCACAACTCGGAGGAGGGGTGATGTAGAGAATGAGCAGTTCTTC.

This clonotype showed up many times. This chain joins TRBV28 and TRBJ2-5; weak D call: TRBD1 (6 bases). The germline V gene encodes CDR1 MDHEN and CDR2 SYDVKM. This CDR3 region has 21 residues. Trimming left V 6 bases short and J 2 bases short, with 34 bases between. CDR3 sequence reads: CASSHPLVRTGTSAGQETQYF. The DNA for the CDR3 is TGTGCCAGCAGCCACCCCCTCGTCCGTACAGGGACCTCGGCGGGTCAAGAGACCCAGTACTTC.

This clonotype was observed many times. The rearrangement joins TRBV30 to TRBJ2-7, with 10 bases identical to TRBD2. CDR1 and CDR2 from the germline V gene are GTSNPN and SVGIG (reference sequence). The CDR3 loop spans 15 amino acids. With V trimmed by 5 bases and J by 5 bases, 12 bases remained unmatched. The CDR3 region is CAWELAGTGVNEQYF. CDR3 nucleotides: TGTGCCTGGGAACTAGCGGGGACCGGGGTGAACGAGCAGTACTTC.

This clonotype was recorded at least ten times. The rearrangement joins TRBV28 to TRBJ2-6; TRBD2 is a possible D gene (5 bases). This CDR3 has 16 residues. CDR1 and CDR2 from the germline V gene are MDHEN and SYDVKM. The V and J ends lost 6 bases and 4 bases respectively, with 16 bases between them. The CDR3 DNA sequence: TGTGCCAGCAGACCGTGGACGTCGGGAGGGGCCAACGTCCTGACTTTC. This translates into CASRPWTSGGANVLTF.

This clonotype was seen ten or more times. The genes are TRBV10-3 and TRBJ2-1; D is perhaps TRBD2 (6 bases). Germline-derived CDR1 and CDR2 are ENHRY and SYGVKD. The CDR3 sequence is 16 residues long. Trimming removed 0 bases at V and 8 bases at J, with 17 bases between. The CDR3 nucleotides read TGTGCCATCAGTGAGTCGACAGTGGGAGGCCAGGATGAGCAGTTCTTC. Translated: CAISESTVGGQDEQFF.

This clonotype was counted ten times or more. The rearrangement uses TRBV30 and TRBJ2-7; D possibly corresponds to TRBD2 (7 bases). The CDR3 sequence is 15 residues long. The V and J ends lost 6 bases and 5 bases respectively, with 23 bases between them. CDR1 is GTSNPN, CDR2 SVGIG, per germline (reference sequence). The CDR3 is CACNRRGGRAHEQYF. The CDR3 DNA follows: TGTGCCTGTAACCGGAGAGGGGGGAGGGCCCACGAGCAGTACTTC.

This clonotype was recorded many times. The chain couples TRBV20-1 to TRBJ2-7, with 11 nucleotides matching TRBD2. The germline V gene has CDR1 DFQATT and CDR2 SNEGSKA (reference sequence). CDR3 size: 15 residues. J lost 4 bases, V lost 8 bases, and 13 bases had no gene match. CDR3 sequence reads: CSPPPPLAGEYEQYF. CDR3 coding DNA: TGCAGTCCGCCCCCACCACTAGCGGGAGAATACGAGCAGTACTTC.

This clonotype was counted ten times or more. The genes are TRBV12-3 or TRBV12-4 and TRBJ2-1; D perhaps matches TRBD2 (6 bases). V was clipped by 2 bases and J by 5 bases, with 10 bases between them. This CDR3 is built from 14 residues. The CDR3 reads CASSLWGDHNEQFF. The CDR3, as DNA: TGTGCCAGCAGTTTATGGGGGGACCACAATGAGCAGTTCTTC.

The chain links TRBV5-4 to TRBJ2-7; D is unclear. CDR1 and CDR2 from the germline V gene are SGHNT and YYREEE (reference sequence). The CDR3 has 13 amino acids. The V end was cut by 3 bases, the J end by 4 bases, with 11 bases between. The CDR3 spells CASSSPPYYEQYF. Written as DNA, the CDR3 is TGTGCCAGCAGCTCCCCCCCGTATTACGAGCAGTACTTC.

This clonotype is medium-sized within its sample. This sequence joins TRBV5-6 and TRBJ2-2; 8 nucleotides match TRBD2. CDR1 is SGHDT, CDR2 YYEEEE, per germline. Trimming at V came to 0 bases and at J to 4 bases, leaving 2 bases not matched to a gene. This CDR3 contains 15 residues. The CDR3 here is CASSLGLAGTGELFF. The CDR3 DNA reads as TGTGCCAGCAGCTTGGGGCTAGCGGGCACCGGGGAGCTGTTTTTT.

The table lists this clonotype with many counts. The genes are TRBV4-3 and TRBJ2-5; 7 bases line up with TRBD2. The germline V gene has CDR1 LGHNA and CDR2 YSLEER. This CDR3 has 19 amino acids. Trimming cost V 0 bases and J 5 bases; bases outside gene matches: 18. The CDR3 reads CASSQDIPMRREKDETQYF. CDR3 sequence (DNA): TGCGCCAGCAGCCAAGACATCCCGATGAGGCGGGAGAAGGATGAGACCCAGTACTTC.

This clonotype was observed many times. This chain uses TRBV5-1 with TRBJ2-2; D is ambiguous. The CDR3 has 16 amino acids. Trimming removed 3 bases from V and 0 bases from J, with 12 bases in between. The germline gives CDR1 SGHRS, CDR2 YFSETQ. The CDR3 DNA is TGCGCCAGCAGCTCCTTCTTAGTCGCGAACACCGGGGAGCTGTTTTTT. It specifies CASSSFLVANTGELFF.

This clonotype was recorded many times. CDR3 protein: CASSPPDRVETQYF. The CDR3 DNA follows: TGTGCCAGCAGCCCCCCTGACAGGGTGGAGACCCAGTACTTC. The chain recombines TRBV7-8 with TRBJ2-5, with 7 bases that match TRBD1. J gave up 5 bases and V 5 bases, and 8 bases lay outside the gene matches. Per germline, CDR1 SGHVS and CDR2 FQNEAQ. The CDR3 extends over 14 amino acids.

The sample holds many counts of this clonotype. This sequence joins TRBV4-3 and TRBJ2-7; the match to TRBD2 covers 10 bases. The CDR3 has 15 residues. The V segment lost 4 bases and the J segment 8 bases; nucleotides outside the gene matches: 11. Germline V gene lookup returns CDR1 LGHNA and CDR2 YSLEER. The CDR3 DNA is TGCGCCAGCAGCCCAGAGCGGACTAGCGGCTTCCAGCAGTACTTC. Protein sequence: CASSPERTSGFQQYF.

In this sample, this clonotype turned up many times. V and J are TRBV5-1 and TRBJ2-7, with a weak D call TRBD1 (8 bases). CDR3 length: 17 amino acids. Trimming pared 4 bases from V and 0 bases from J, leaving 20 bases between. CDR1 is SGHRS and CDR2 is YFSETQ in the germline V gene. The CDR3, as DNA: TGCGCCAGCAGCAACCTGGGGGGGACAGGCCGCTCCTACGAGCAGTACTTC. Translation: CASSNLGGTGRSYEQYF. The variable domain in full, with the rest retrieved from reference TRBV5-1 and TRBJ2-7, is KAGVTQTPRYLIKTRGQQVTLSCSPISGHRSVSWYQQTPGQGLQFLFEYFSETQRNKGNFPGRFSGRQFSNSRSEMNVSTLELGDSALYLCASSNLGGTGRSYEQYFGPGTRLTVT.

In its sample, this clonotype was seen many times. The chain is built from TRBV25-1 and TRBJ2-7; no firm D call. Trimming shortened V by 2 bases and J by 4 bases, and 24 bases separated the two germline ends. This CDR3 spans 18 amino acids. Germline V gene lookup returns CDR1 MGHDK and CDR2 SYGVNS. The CDR3: CASSELPEEKLNCYEQYF. CDR3 bases: TGTGCCAGCAGTGAACTTCCTGAAGAGAAATTAAATTGTTACGAGCAGTACTTC.